This T cell receptor (beta chain) appears in the sequencing data of a study of T cell changes during pregnancy in multiple sclerosis. Trimming cost V 5 bases and J 3 bases, with 15 bases left between them. Germline V gene sequence: CDR1 SQVTM, CDR2 ANQGSEA. The CDR3 runs to 14 residues. The method was immunoSEQ multiplex PCR; TCRdb's version includes in-frame clones alone and lacks a portion of them. There are tens of thousands of clones in the sample; approximately 90% occur only once, and under 2% lies in the top ten. The genes are TRBV29-1 and TRBJ2-3; D is possibly TRBD2 (5 bases). This specimen was peripheral blood, taken in the first trimester of pregnancy. The clonotype originates from a female donor in good health, enrolled as a control in a pregnancy study. The CDR3 DNA is TGCAGCGTTCGCGGGCTAGCTCTGACAGATACGCAGTATTTT. This translates into CSVRGLALTDTQYF.